The entry below describes one TCR beta chain. Its target is unknown. The CDR3 is 15 amino acids. Looked up from germline, CDR1 is MGHRA and CDR2 is YSYEKL. V was clipped by 3 bases and J by 0 bases; unmatched bases: 2. The data were taken from a study of a mutant IDH1 vaccine in newly diagnosed glioma. Study details: The vaccination schedule gave patients eight doses in weeks 1, 3, 5, 7, 11, 15, 19 and 23. Treated patients comprised about 60% males and around 40% females, mean age around 40 years. Vaccine administration was initiated 4-6 weeks following radiotherapy alone, or with temozolomide cycles.

The time point here: week 5, during vaccination. The content of each vaccine dose was 300 ug of mutant IDH1 20-mer peptide, and topical imiquimod accompanied it. Assay used: immunoSEQ multiplex PCR; TCRdb lists only in-frame clones, some missing. In the table there are some 37,000 clones, approximately 80% of which are singletons. The starting material was PBMCs, obtained from a glioma patient whose treatment included an IDH1 peptide vaccine. The sequence came from a middle-aged man with glioma. This chain connects TRBV4-1 to TRBJ2-7, with TRBD1 matching over 10 bases. The CDR3 sequence: CASSHGQGDSYEQYF. The CDR3 DNA reads TGCGCCAGCAGCCACGGACAGGGGGACTCCTACGAGCAGTACTTC.